Listed below are T cell receptor beta chains from one sample, sequenced in a study of blood T cell repertoires in COVID-19. Libraries were prepared by immunoSEQ multiplex PCR; TCRdb keeps only in-frame clonotypes and omits some of them. The sample has roughly 250,000 clones; 87% are singletons. Sequenced: peripheral blood. All receptors derive from a woman aged 50 to 65 with acute or convalescent COVID-19. The conserved cysteine and the conserved F or W are not part of the CDR3 here. Fields, in order: clone size, V gene, J gene, CDR3 protein. Not all rows give a size; the values are once, few, many and, for expanded clones, a class.

-	TRBV3-1/TRBV3-2	TRBJ1-2	ASSHIQGANYGYT
-	TRBV25-1	TRBJ2-3	ASSEWESTDTQY
-	TRBV7-8	TRBJ2-7	ASSQGAGTYEQY
-	TRBV10-3	TRBJ2-7	AIKSLSYEQY
-	TRBV6-5	TRBJ2-1	ASSYGRTSRLNEQF
-	TRBV30	TRBJ1-6	AQSRDTYSPLH
-	TRBV6-5	TRBJ2-7	ASSFDRGREQY
-	TRBV11-2	TRBJ2-4	ASSSRLAKNIQY
-	TRBV15	TRBJ2-5	ATSRQISPQETQY
-	TRBV29-1	TRBJ2-1	SVEGGLAGDLYNEQF
-	TRBV23-1	TRBJ1-3	ASRGRQDSSGNTIY
once	TRBV11-3	TRBJ2-1	ASSPRTSGIRGEQF
-	TRBV28	TRBJ2-5	ASSSLDRNQETQY
-	TRBV18	TRBJ2-1	ASSPPVAQKLYNEQF
once	TRBV28	TRBJ2-7	ASSVRQESYEQY
once	TRBV3-1/TRBV3-2	TRBJ2-3	ASSQEGLAVSQY
-	TRBV5-8	TRBJ2-3	ASSASEGATDTQY
-	TRBV11-2	TRBJ2-7	ASSFWDRAYEQY
once	TRBV6-5	TRBJ2-1	ASSPGPVGF
-	TRBV28	TRBJ2-1	ASSRDRGKNEQF
-	TRBV19	TRBJ2-5	ASSMAGGGVETQY
-	TRBV15	TRBJ2-7	ATSRDPSGFYEQY
-	TRBV24-1	TRBJ1-2	ATSDFWESGYT
-	TRBV19	TRBJ1-1	ASSQGGEAF
-	TRBV19	TRBJ1-5	ASSIASTLRGQPQH
-	TRBV2	TRBJ2-7	ASIGERGGSYEQY
-	TRBV7-8	TRBJ1-3	ASSLDRDSGNTIY
-	TRBV29-1	TRBJ2-7	SVFSGRGFYEQY
-	TRBV4-2	TRBJ1-4	ASGLPGTGTEKLF
-	TRBV9	TRBJ2-3	ASSVVATDTQY
-	TRBV28	TRBJ1-1	ASTSRPGARVNTEAF
-	TRBV10-3	TRBJ1-1	AISAIGDTEAF
-	TRBV18	TRBJ2-7	ASSPPGGDEQY
-	TRBV7-8	TRBJ2-1	ASSRWTSGLYNEQF
-	TRBV9	TRBJ1-6	ASSYLLNNSPLH
-	TRBV20-1	TRBJ2-7	SASPRGVNYEQY